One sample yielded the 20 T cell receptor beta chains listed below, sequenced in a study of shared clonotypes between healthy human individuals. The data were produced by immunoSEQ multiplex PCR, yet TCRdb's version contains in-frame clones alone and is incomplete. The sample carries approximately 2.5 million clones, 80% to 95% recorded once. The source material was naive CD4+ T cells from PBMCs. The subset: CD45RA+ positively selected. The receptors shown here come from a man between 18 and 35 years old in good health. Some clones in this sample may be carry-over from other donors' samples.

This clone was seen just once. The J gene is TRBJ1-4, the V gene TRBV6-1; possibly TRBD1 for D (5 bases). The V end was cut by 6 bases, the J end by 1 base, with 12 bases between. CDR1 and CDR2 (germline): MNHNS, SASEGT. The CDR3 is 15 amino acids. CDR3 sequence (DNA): TGTGCCAGCAGGGATGGGACGGGAACTAATGAAAAACTGTTTTTT. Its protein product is CASRDGTGTNEKLFF.

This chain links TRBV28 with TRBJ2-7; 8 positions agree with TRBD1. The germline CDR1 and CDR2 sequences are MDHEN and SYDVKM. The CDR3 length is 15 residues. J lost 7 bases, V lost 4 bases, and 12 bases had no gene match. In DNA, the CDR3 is TGTGCCAGCAGTTCCCGGACAGGGAACTCTTTGGAGCAGTACTTC. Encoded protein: CASSSRTGNSLEQYF.

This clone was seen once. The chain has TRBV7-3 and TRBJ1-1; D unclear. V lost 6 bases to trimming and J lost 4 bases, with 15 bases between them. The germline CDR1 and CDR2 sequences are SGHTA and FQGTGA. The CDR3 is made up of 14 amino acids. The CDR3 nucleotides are TGTGCCAGCAGTTCCGGGTCCTCCGGCACTGAAGCTTTCTTT. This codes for CASSSGSSGTEAFF.

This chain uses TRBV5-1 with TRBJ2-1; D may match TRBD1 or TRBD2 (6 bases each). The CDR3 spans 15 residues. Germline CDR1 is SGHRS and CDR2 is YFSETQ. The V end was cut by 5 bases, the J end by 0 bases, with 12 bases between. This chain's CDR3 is CASRLGGISYNEQFF. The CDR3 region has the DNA TGCGCCAGCAGACTAGGGGGGATCTCCTACAATGAGCAGTTCTTC.

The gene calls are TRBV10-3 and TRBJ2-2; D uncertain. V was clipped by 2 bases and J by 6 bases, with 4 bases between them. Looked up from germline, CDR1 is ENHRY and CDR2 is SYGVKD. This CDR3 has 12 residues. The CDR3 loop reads CAISELAGELFF. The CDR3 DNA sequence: TGTGCCATCAGTGAGCTCGCCGGGGAGCTGTTTTTT.

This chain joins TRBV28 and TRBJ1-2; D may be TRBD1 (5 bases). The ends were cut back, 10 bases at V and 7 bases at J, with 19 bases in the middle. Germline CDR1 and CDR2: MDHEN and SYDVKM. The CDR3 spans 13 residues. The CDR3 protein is CATFDGAGGGYTF. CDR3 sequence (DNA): TGTGCCACCTTCGACGGGGCAGGAGGTGGCTACACCTTC.

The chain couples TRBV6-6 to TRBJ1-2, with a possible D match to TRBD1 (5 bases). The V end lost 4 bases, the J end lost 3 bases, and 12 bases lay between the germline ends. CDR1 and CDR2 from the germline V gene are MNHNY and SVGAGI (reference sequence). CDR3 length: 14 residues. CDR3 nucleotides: TGTGCCAGCAGTTCTACGGGGGACCACTATGGCTACACCTTC. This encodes CASSSTGDHYGYTF.

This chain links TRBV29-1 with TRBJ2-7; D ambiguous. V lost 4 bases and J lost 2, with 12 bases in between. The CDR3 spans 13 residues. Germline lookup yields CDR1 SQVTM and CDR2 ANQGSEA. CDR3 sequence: CSVAPDSAYEQYF. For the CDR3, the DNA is TGCAGCGTTGCACCCGACTCCGCCTACGAGCAGTACTTC.

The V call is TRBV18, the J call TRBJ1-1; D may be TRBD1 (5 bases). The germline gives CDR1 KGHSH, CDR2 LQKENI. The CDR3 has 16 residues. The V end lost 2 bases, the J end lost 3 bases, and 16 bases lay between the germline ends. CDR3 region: CASSPGALRGYTEAFF. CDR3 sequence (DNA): TGTGCCAGCTCACCAGGTGCACTCCGGGGCTACACTGAAGCTTTCTTT.

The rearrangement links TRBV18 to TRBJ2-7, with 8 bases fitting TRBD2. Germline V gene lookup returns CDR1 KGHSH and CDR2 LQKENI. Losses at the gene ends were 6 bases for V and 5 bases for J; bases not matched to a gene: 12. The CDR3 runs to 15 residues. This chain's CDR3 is CASSTRPAGDNEQYF. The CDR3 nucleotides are TGTGCCAGCTCTACTCGGCCAGCGGGAGACAACGAGCAGTACTTC.

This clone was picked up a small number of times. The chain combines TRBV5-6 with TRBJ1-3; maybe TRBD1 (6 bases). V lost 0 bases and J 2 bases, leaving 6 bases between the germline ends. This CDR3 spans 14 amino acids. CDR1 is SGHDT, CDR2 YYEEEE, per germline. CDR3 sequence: CASSLAGAGNTIYF. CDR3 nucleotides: TGTGCCAGCAGCTTGGCAGGGGCTGGAAACACCATATATTTT.

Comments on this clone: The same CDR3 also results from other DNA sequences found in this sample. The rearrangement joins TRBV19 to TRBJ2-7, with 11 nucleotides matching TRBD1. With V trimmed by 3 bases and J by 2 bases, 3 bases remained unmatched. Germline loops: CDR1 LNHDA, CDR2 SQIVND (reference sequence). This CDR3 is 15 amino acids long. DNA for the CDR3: TGTGCCAGTAGTATCCCGGGACAGGGGGCCTACGAGCAGTACTTC. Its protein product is CASSIPGQGAYEQYF. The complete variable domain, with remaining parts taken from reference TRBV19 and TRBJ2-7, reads DGGITQSPKYLFRKEGQNVTLSCEQNLNHDAMYWYRQDPGQGLRLIYYSQIVNDFQKGDIAEGYSVSREKKESFPLTVTSAQKNPTAFYLCASSIPGQGAYEQYFGPGTRLTVT.

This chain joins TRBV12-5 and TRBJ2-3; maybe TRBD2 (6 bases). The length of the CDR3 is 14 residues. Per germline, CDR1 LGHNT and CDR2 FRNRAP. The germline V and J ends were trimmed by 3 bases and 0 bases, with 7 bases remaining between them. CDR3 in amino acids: CASGFAGSTDTQYF. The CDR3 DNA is TGTGCTAGTGGTTTTGCGGGGAGCACAGATACGCAGTATTTT.

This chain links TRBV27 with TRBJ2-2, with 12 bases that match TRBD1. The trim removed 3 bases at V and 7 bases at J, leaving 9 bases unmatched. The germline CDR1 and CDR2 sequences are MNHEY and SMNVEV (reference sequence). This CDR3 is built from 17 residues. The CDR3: CASSLGGTGGAGGELFF. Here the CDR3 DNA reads TGTGCCAGCAGTTTGGGGGGGACAGGGGGCGCCGGCGGGGAGCTGTTTTTT.

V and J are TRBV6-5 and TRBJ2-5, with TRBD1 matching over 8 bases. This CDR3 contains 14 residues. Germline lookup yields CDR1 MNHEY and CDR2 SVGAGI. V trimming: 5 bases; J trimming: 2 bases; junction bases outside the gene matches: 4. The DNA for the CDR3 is TGTGCCAGCAGTAAACGGACAGGGCAAGAGACCCAGTACTTC. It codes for CASSKRTGQETQYF.

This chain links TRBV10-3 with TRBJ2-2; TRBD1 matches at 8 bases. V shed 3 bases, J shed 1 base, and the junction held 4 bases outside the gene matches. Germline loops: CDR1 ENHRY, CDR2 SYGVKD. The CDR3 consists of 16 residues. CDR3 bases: TGTGCCATCAGTGACAGGGGGCTACAGAACACCGGGGAGCTGTTTTTT. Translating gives CAISDRGLQNTGELFF.

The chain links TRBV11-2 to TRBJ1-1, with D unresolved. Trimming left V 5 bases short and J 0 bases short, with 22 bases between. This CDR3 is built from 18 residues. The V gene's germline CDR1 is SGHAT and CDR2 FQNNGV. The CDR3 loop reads CASSPRTVRQLLNTEAFF. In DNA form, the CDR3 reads TGTGCCAGCAGCCCTAGGACCGTCAGGCAGCTTTTGAACACTGAAGCTTTCTTT.

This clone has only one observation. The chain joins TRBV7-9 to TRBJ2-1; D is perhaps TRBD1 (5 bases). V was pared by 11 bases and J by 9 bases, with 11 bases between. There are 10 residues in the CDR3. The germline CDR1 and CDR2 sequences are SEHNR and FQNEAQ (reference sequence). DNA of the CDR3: TGTGCCTCCGAGCAGGGTGAGCAGTTCTTC. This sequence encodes CASEQGEQFF.

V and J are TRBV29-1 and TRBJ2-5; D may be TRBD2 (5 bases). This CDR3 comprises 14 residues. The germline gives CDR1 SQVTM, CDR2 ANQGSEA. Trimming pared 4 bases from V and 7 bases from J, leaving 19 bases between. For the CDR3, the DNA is TGCAGCGTTGTCGCGTTCGGGGTTTTGGTGACCCAGTACTTC. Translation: CSVVAFGVLVTQYF.

This CDR3 is CASSRKTGLGLRSYNEQFF. The CDR3 bases are TGTGCCAGCAGCCGCAAAACAGGTTTGGGGCTCCGCTCCTACAATGAGCAGTTCTTC. The gene calls are TRBV7-2 and TRBJ2-1; TRBD1 is a possible D gene (5 bases). The germline gives CDR1 SGHTA, CDR2 FQGNSA. The CDR3 has 19 residues. Trimming shortened V by 5 bases and J by 0 bases, and 23 bases separated the two germline ends.